A single sample gave rise to the 21 T cell receptor beta chains below, sequenced in a study of Ad26.COV2.S vaccination and SARS-CoV-2 variants. Generated by immunoSEQ multiplex PCR, the TCRdb table keeps only in-frame clones and is missing some. The repertoire holds about 440,000 clones, with 90% as singletons. Indicated treatment: around 19 received Ad26.COV2.S at low or high dose, single or two shots; 5 received placebo; per-sample allocation not given. On day 63 after the first injection, vaccine and placebo recipients gave samples. The specimen comprised peripheral blood, sampled in a trial of Ad26.COV2.S vaccine versus placebo. Source of these receptors: a person aged 18-65 years who received the Ad26.COV2.S COVID-19 vaccine or a placebo.

The chain combines TRBV11-2 with TRBJ2-7; the match to TRBD1 covers 7 bases. There are 15 residues in the CDR3. The germline V gene has CDR1 SGHAT and CDR2 FQNNGV. V lost 1 base to trimming and J lost 3 bases; unmatched junction nucleotides: 6. This chain's CDR3 is CASSLVPRTGYEQYF. As DNA, the CDR3 is TGTGCCAGCAGCTTAGTCCCCCGGACAGGCTACGAGCAGTACTTC.

The CDR3 sequence: CASSPPKQGIATDTQYF. CDR3 DNA: TGTGCCAGCAGTCCACCAAAACAGGGGATCGCCACAGATACGCAGTATTTT. V gene TRBV28 combines with J gene TRBJ2-3, with 7 bases identical to TRBD1. V trimming: 5 bases; J trimming: 2 bases; junction bases outside the gene matches: 13. The germline CDR1 and CDR2 sequences are MDHEN and SYDVKM. The CDR3 length is 17 residues.

The rearrangement joins TRBV6-5 to TRBJ2-3, with D possibly TRBD1 on 5 matching bases. The V end was cut by 5 bases, the J end by 3 bases, with 9 bases between. Germline V CDR1 and CDR2: MNHEY, SVGAGI. The CDR3 consists of 13 residues. The CDR3 reads CASSLQGTDTQYF. In DNA, the CDR3 is TGTGCCAGCAGTCTCCAGGGAACAGATACGCAGTATTTT.

The V gene is TRBV19, the J gene TRBJ1-2; no firm D call. V gave up 0 bases and J gave up 8 bases, with 10 bases separating them. This CDR3 region has 13 residues. CDR1 and CDR2 (germline): LNHDA, SQIVND (reference sequence). The chain's CDR3 is CASSIDGSGGYTF. The DNA for the CDR3 is TGTGCCAGTAGTATAGATGGATCCGGAGGCTACACCTTC. Based on the CDR3 plus reference TRBV19 and TRBJ1-2, the full variable domain is DGGITQSPKYLFRKEGQNVTLSCEQNLNHDAMYWYRQDPGQGLRLIYYSQIVNDFQKGDIAEGYSVSREKKESFPLTVTSAQKNPTAFYLCASSIDGSGGYTFGSGTRLTVV.

In its sample, this clone was seen once. J is TRBJ2-2 and V is TRBV7-3; TRBD1 or TRBD2 may be the D gene (6 bases each). The CDR3 contains 15 residues. V was clipped by 1 base and J by 5 bases, with 11 bases between them. Germline CDR1 SGHTA, CDR2 FQGTGA. CDR3 sequence (DNA): TGTGCCAGCAGCTTAAAGGGGGGCGAGACCGGGGAGCTGTTTTTT. It translates to CASSLKGGETGELFF.

The CDR3 bases are TGTGCCAGTAGTATAGACGGACTAGCGGGAGCATCCTACGAGCAGTACTTC. Protein: CASSIDGLAGASYEQYF. The V call is TRBV19, the J call TRBJ2-7, with TRBD2 identical over 13 bases. The V gene's germline CDR1 is LNHDA and CDR2 SQIVND (reference sequence). This CDR3 comprises 17 residues. After removal of 0 bases from V and 1 base from J, the junction contained 3 bases not matched to a gene.

Remarks on this clone: Other DNA sequences within the sample encode an identical CDR3. This sequence joins TRBV11-3 and TRBJ2-3; D gene unclear. With 6 bases removed from V and 0 bases from J, the gap between germline ends came to 4 bases. CDR1 and CDR2 from the germline V gene are SGHNT and YENEEA. This CDR3 is 12 amino acids long. CDR3 loop: CASSSSTDTQYF. The DNA of the CDR3 is TGTGCCAGCAGTTCTAGCACAGATACGCAGTATTTT.

About this clone itself: One end of the junction is discordant with germline, which a read error may explain. The CDR3 bases are TGTGCCACCAGTGATTTTCGGCCCGAACGTCCCTTC. This encodes CATSDFRPERPF. The chain links TRBV24-1 to TRBJ1-2; D call uncertain. CDR1 and CDR2 (germline): KGHDR, SFDVKD. The CDR3 totals 12 residues.

The chain couples TRBV28 to TRBJ2-2, with TRBD2 identical over 8 bases. Trimming cost V 6 bases and J 4 bases; bases outside gene matches: 10. CDR3 length equals 16 residues. Per germline, CDR1 MDHEN and CDR2 SYDVKM. In DNA, the CDR3 is TGTGCCAGCAGCCACGCGGGACTAGGTCCCACCGGGGAGCTGTTTTTT. Encoded protein: CASSHAGLGPTGELFF.

The chain has TRBV7-9 and TRBJ2-3, with unresolved D. CDR1 is SEHNR, CDR2 FQNEAQ, per germline (reference sequence). The CDR3 consists of 14 residues. V gave up 8 bases and J gave up 3 bases, with 15 bases separating them. The CDR3 here is CASGPGGRTDTQYF. CDR3 coding DNA: TGTGCCAGCGGCCCAGGTGGCAGGACAGATACGCAGTATTTT.

The chain links TRBV29-1 to TRBJ2-7; 10 nucleotides agree with TRBD2. The J segment lost 3 bases and the V segment lost 3 bases, leaving 2 bases of the junction unmatched. The length of the CDR3 is 13 residues. Per the germline V gene, CDR1 is SQVTM and CDR2 is ANQGSEA. The CDR3 here is CSVDVAGGYEQYF. CDR3 sequence (DNA): TGCAGCGTTGACGTAGCGGGAGGCTACGAGCAGTACTTC.

The gene calls are TRBV5-1 and TRBJ2-7; 8 bases agree with TRBD1. V lost 4 bases to trimming and J lost 0 bases; unmatched junction nucleotides: 6. Germline V gives CDR1 SGHRS, CDR2 YFSETQ. The CDR3 covers 15 residues. The CDR3 protein is CASSTGQGSSYEQYF. CDR3 bases: TGCGCCAGCAGCACCGGACAGGGAAGCTCCTACGAGCAGTACTTC.

The chain has TRBV7-6 and TRBJ2-7; maybe TRBD1 (5 bases). The length of the CDR3 is 14 residues. Germline V lookup: CDR1 SGHVS, CDR2 FNYEAQ. V was trimmed by 5 bases and J by 6 bases, leaving 17 bases between them. The CDR3, as DNA: TGTGCCAGCAGCCTCGAGCTGACAGATGCCGAGCAGTACTTC. Translating gives CASSLELTDAEQYF.

Worth noting for this clone: Distinct nucleotide sequences in the sample also encode this CDR3. This CDR3 reads CASSFQGAGEQYF. CDR3 nucleotides: TGTGCCAGCAGTTTTCAGGGGGCAGGAGAGCAGTACTTC. The chain recombines TRBV12-3 or TRBV12-4 with TRBJ2-7; 8 bases fit TRBD1. This CDR3 region has 13 residues. The ends lost 3 bases at V and 7 bases at J; junction bases unmatched: 5.

The genes are TRBV4-2 and TRBJ2-5; 11 bases are shared with TRBD2. The CDR3 runs to 16 residues. V was pared by 0 bases and J by 5 bases, with 5 bases of the junction left unmatched. Germline values: CDR1 LGHNA, CDR2 YNFKEQ. The CDR3 sequence: CASSQDPASGRETQYF. DNA of the CDR3: TGTGCCAGCAGCCAAGATCCCGCTAGCGGGAGGGAGACCCAGTACTTC.

The chain carries TRBV13 and TRBJ1-1, with D hard to call. Per germline, CDR1 PRHDT and CDR2 FYEKMQ (reference sequence). The ends were cut back, 5 bases at V and 0 bases at J, with 16 bases in the middle. This CDR3 contains 16 residues. In DNA, the CDR3 is TGTGCCAGCAGCCCCGGTTCAGCGATTTTGAACACTGAAGCTTTCTTT. It translates to CASSPGSAILNTEAFF.

The chain combines TRBV28 with TRBJ2-1; 9 positions agree with TRBD2. With V trimmed by 4 bases and J by 7 bases, 14 bases remained unmatched. Germline values: CDR1 MDHEN, CDR2 SYDVKM. The CDR3 is 17 amino acids. The CDR3 nucleotides read TGTGCCAGCAGTTCAACCCTTACTAGCGGGTATTGGAATGAGCAGTTCTTC. As protein: CASSSTLTSGYWNEQFF.

CDR3 DNA sequence: TGTGCCAGCAGCAAAGACAGTTTAGAATACGAGCAGTACTTC. It is translated as CASSKDSLEYEQYF. The chain is built from TRBV21-1 and TRBJ2-7; the D call of TRBD1 is as the table states it, not checked on the DNA. TRBV21-1 is recorded as a pseudogene. The CDR3 covers 14 residues.

V usage is TRBV5-8 and J usage is TRBJ2-5; 10 bases line up with TRBD1. Germline V gene data show CDR1 as SGHTS and CDR2 as YDEGEE. V dropped 4 bases and J dropped 1; count of bases not matched to a gene: 13. This CDR3 spans 18 amino acids. The CDR3 loop reads CASSHGQGVIPAQETQYF. The CDR3 region has the DNA TGTGCCAGCAGCCATGGACAGGGGGTGATCCCGGCCCAAGAGACCCAGTACTTC.

The CDR3 protein is CAISSGGRSTGELFF. The DNA of the CDR3 is TGTGCCATCAGTAGCGGGGGACGGAGCACCGGGGAGCTGTTTTTT. The chain couples TRBV10-3 to TRBJ2-2; 8 nucleotides agree with TRBD2. V shed 5 bases, J shed 4 bases, and the junction held 6 bases outside the gene matches. Germline V gene lookup returns CDR1 ENHRY and CDR2 SYGVKD. The length of the CDR3 is 15 residues.

J is TRBJ2-7 and V is TRBV5-4, with D maybe TRBD1 (6 bases). Deletions cut 5 bases from V and 3 bases from J, with 12 bases between. The CDR3 contains 13 residues. Looked up from germline, CDR1 is SGHNT and CDR2 is YYREEE (reference sequence). DNA of the CDR3: TGTGCCAGCAGAAGGGACATGAGCTACGAGCAGTACTTC. The encoded protein is CASRRDMSYEQYF.